This TCR beta chain originates from a study of blood T cells in healthy people across ages. It was with a sample-barcoded 5' primer and a J-beta primer mix that a second PCR of roughly 6 to 11 cycles was run. MiXCR, run by TCRdb on the 5' RACE reads, gives a single entry per CDR3 protein. The sample consists of about 1,500,000 distinct CDR3 sequences, about 43% of them appearing once. This clonotype was detected a few times. CDR3 size: 16 residues. V shed 0 bases, J shed 3 bases, and the junction held 4 bases outside the gene matches. Per the germline V gene, CDR1 is LGHDT and CDR2 is YNNKEL (reference sequence).

The chain uses TRBV3-1 and TRBJ2-7; 11 nucleotides agree with TRBD2. This TCR came from a woman in her late teens or twenties in good health. Material for sequencing was blood. The CDR3 spells CASSQDGGLADYEQYF. The CDR3 DNA follows: TGTGCCAGCAGCCAAGATGGGGGACTAGCGGACTACGAGCAGTACTTC.